A single sample gave rise to the 15 T cell receptor beta chains below, sequenced in a study of T cells in localized non-small cell lung cancer. TCRdb keeps only in-frame clones here, not all; method: immunoSEQ multiplex PCR. The table includes 60,000 or so clones, around 81% detected once. This specimen consisted of PBMCs, obtained before any cancer treatment. These TCRs come from a man aged 35 to 69 with stage II lung adenocarcinoma.

V gene TRBV14 combines with J gene TRBJ2-5; TRBD1 or TRBD2 may be the D gene (5 bases each). Germline-derived CDR1 and CDR2 are SGHDN and FVKESK. The CDR3 extends over 13 amino acids. V lost 2 bases and J lost 3, with 7 bases in between. Here the CDR3 reads CASSQRGEETQYF. In DNA form, the CDR3 reads TGTGCCAGCAGCCAAAGAGGGGAAGAGACCCAGTACTTC.

The chain joins TRBV30 to TRBJ2-1; D unclear. The ends were cut back, 4 bases at V and 5 bases at J, with 6 bases in the middle. Germline V gene sequence: CDR1 GTSNPN, CDR2 SVGIG (reference sequence). This CDR3 comprises 11 residues. This chain's CDR3 is CAWNLNNEQFF. The DNA for the CDR3 is TGTGCCTGGAACCTAAACAATGAGCAGTTCTTC.

Turning to this clone: At one end the junction does not follow the germline gene, possibly because of a read error. The chain recombines TRBV7-7 with TRBJ1-5; 9 bases match TRBD1. Germline CDR1 reads SSHAT; CDR2 reads FNYEAQ (reference sequence). The CDR3 has 14 amino acids. The CDR3 DNA is TGTGCTAGCAGCTGGGACAGGGTCAATCAGCCCCAGCATTTT. Translated, it gives CASSWDRVNQPQHF.

This clone was seen a few times. The genes are TRBV10-3 and TRBJ1-2; the D gene is possibly TRBD1 (6 bases). Germline CDR1 ENHRY, CDR2 SYGVKD. V lost 6 bases, J lost 6 bases, and 14 bases lay in between. CDR3 length equals 13 residues. This CDR3 reads CAIRKQGNDGYTF. As DNA, the CDR3 is TGTGCCATCAGGAAGCAGGGGAACGATGGCTACACCTTC.

The chain recombines TRBV6-6 with TRBJ2-3; D could derive from TRBD1 or TRBD2 (5 bases each). Germline CDR1 and CDR2: MNHNY and SVGAGI (reference sequence). The CDR3 has 14 amino acids. The ends were cut back, 6 bases at V and 6 bases at J, with 16 bases in the middle. The CDR3 is CASRSEGQVDTQYF. In nucleotides, the CDR3 is TGTGCCAGCAGATCAGAGGGGCAGGTTGATACGCAGTATTTT.

The chain employs TRBV5-1 and TRBJ2-7, with 7 bases fitting TRBD2. V lost 0 bases to trimming and J lost 3 bases; unmatched junction nucleotides: 6. The germline CDR1 and CDR2 sequences are SGHRS and YFSETQ. The CDR3 consists of 15 residues. The CDR3 DNA sequence: TGCGCCAGCAGCTTGGGGGACTATTCACTCTACGAGCAGTACTTC. Encoded protein: CASSLGDYSLYEQYF. Full variable domain (remainder filled in from reference TRBV5-1 and TRBJ2-7): KAGVTQTPRYLIKTRGQQVTLSCSPISGHRSVSWYQQTPGQGLQFLFEYFSETQRNKGNFPGRFSGRQFSNSRSEMNVSTLELGDSALYLCASSLGDYSLYEQYFGPGTRLTVT.

The chain joins TRBV10-3 to TRBJ2-2, with TRBD1 identical over 8 bases. The CDR3 extends over 15 amino acids. CDR1 is ENHRY and CDR2 is SYGVKD in the germline V gene. With V trimmed by 4 bases and J by 6 bases, 7 bases remained unmatched. CDR3 protein: CAISGPDRGPGELFF. The CDR3 DNA follows: TGTGCCATCAGTGGGCCTGACAGGGGTCCCGGGGAGCTGTTTTTT.

This clone was counted between two and nine times. Relative to the germline gene, one junction end is altered; a read error may explain this. This rearrangement joins TRBV7-7 to TRBJ2-5, with 7 nucleotides matching TRBD2. The CDR3 length is 15 residues. Germline CDR1 SSHAT, CDR2 FNYEAQ (reference sequence). The CDR3: CASSPTLAARETQYF. DNA for the CDR3: TGTGCTAGCAGCCCCACTCTAGCGGCCCGGGAGACCCAGTACTTC.

CDR3 sequence: CASSESGSSYEQYF. The CDR3 nucleotides read TGCGCCAGCAGTGAATCCGGCTCCTCCTACGAGCAGTACTTC. This chain joins TRBV10-1 and TRBJ2-7; no firm D call. The CDR3 extends over 14 amino acids. Trimming pared 3 bases from V and 0 bases from J, leaving 9 bases between. Germline V lookup: CDR1 WNHNN, CDR2 SYGVQD (reference sequence).

This rearrangement joins TRBV29-1 to TRBJ1-1, with D hard to call. V lost 3 bases, J lost 11 bases, and 13 bases lay in between. Per the germline V gene, CDR1 is SQVTM and CDR2 is ANQGSEA. This CDR3 spans 11 amino acids. The CDR3 here is CSVDEARLAFF. The CDR3 coding sequence is TGCAGCGTTGATGAGGCTCGGTTGGCTTTCTTT.

The rearrangement links TRBV14 to TRBJ1-1; 8 nucleotides match TRBD1. CDR1 and CDR2 from the germline V gene are SGHDN and FVKESK. Germline trimming cut 2 bases from V and 5 bases from J; bases unmatched to any gene: 10. There are 16 residues in the CDR3. The CDR3 nucleotides are TGTGCCAGCAGCCAACAGGGCAGGGGGCGTGGGACTGAAGCTTTCTTT. Translated, it gives CASSQQGRGRGTEAFF.

The chain is built from TRBV7-9 and TRBJ1-4, with D possibly TRBD1 on 6 matching bases. V was shortened by 5 bases and J by 3 bases, with 13 bases between the two germline ends. The V gene's germline CDR1 is SEHNR and CDR2 FQNEAQ (reference sequence). The CDR3 sequence is 15 residues long. CDR3 nucleotides: TGTGCCAGCAGCGGGGGGCAGGGCGCTAATGAAAAACTGTTTTTT. Translation: CASSGGQGANEKLFF.

V usage is TRBV27 and J usage is TRBJ1-1; 7 nucleotides match TRBD1. CDR1 is MNHEY and CDR2 is SMNVEV in the germline V gene (reference sequence). The CDR3 extends over 15 amino acids. V shed 2 bases, J shed 0 bases, and the junction held 3 bases outside the gene matches. The CDR3 reads CASSLRTGLNTEAFF. CDR3 coding DNA: TGTGCCAGCAGTTTAAGGACAGGATTGAACACTGAAGCTTTCTTT.

This chain connects TRBV6-4 to TRBJ2-2, with 16 nucleotides matching TRBD2. This CDR3 region has 18 residues. Germline V gene lookup returns CDR1 MRHNA and CDR2 SNTAGT. With V trimmed by 0 bases and J by 5 bases, 3 bases remained unmatched. The CDR3 nucleotides are TGTGCCAGCAGTGACTCGGGACTAGCGGGAGGGCAAACCGGGGAGCTGTTTTTT. Translated, it gives CASSDSGLAGGQTGELFF.

V is TRBV9 and J is TRBJ2-4; 7 bases line up with TRBD2. With 0 bases clipped from V and 1 base from J, the junction kept 4 bases outside the gene matches. The CDR3 contains 16 residues. In germline, CDR1 is SGDLS, CDR2 YYNGEE. DNA of the CDR3: TGTGCCAGCAGCGTAGACTCGGGAGGTGCCAAAAACATTCAGTACTTC. Amino acid sequence: CASSVDSGGAKNIQYF.